Below are 21 T cell receptor beta chains sequenced from a single sample in a study of shared clonotypes between healthy human individuals. Naive CD8 cells, CD45RO-negative and positively selected for CCR7, excluded terminally differentiated effector memory CD45RA+ cells. The assay was immunoSEQ multiplex PCR, and TCRdb's table has in-frame clones only and misses some. The table includes under 1 million clones, roughly 96% detected once. Sequencing used naive CD8+ T cells sorted from blood. These receptors were obtained from a man aged 25 to 40 in good health.

V is TRBV7-8 and J is TRBJ2-7; 7 nucleotides agree with TRBD1. The CDR3 extends over 12 amino acids. Germline V gene lookup returns CDR1 SGHVS and CDR2 FQNEAQ. V dropped 8 bases and J dropped 3; count of bases not matched to a gene: 4. The CDR3 nucleotides read TGTGCCAGCTTAGGGGGCGACTACGAGCAGTACTTC. As protein: CASLGGDYEQYF.

This clone was found once. This rearrangement joins TRBV7-2 to TRBJ2-7; 7 bases line up with TRBD2. After removal of 3 bases from V and 3 bases from J, the junction contained 8 bases not matched to a gene. Germline CDR1 SGHTA, CDR2 FQGNSA. There are 15 residues in the CDR3. CDR3 region: CASSLGGGSGYEQYF. In DNA form, the CDR3 reads TGTGCCAGCAGCTTGGGGGGAGGGTCGGGCTACGAGCAGTACTTC.

The chain uses TRBV11-2 and TRBJ1-1; D call uncertain. The germline CDR1 and CDR2 sequences are SGHAT and FQNNGV. V was clipped by 0 bases and J by 0 bases, with 5 bases between them. CDR3 length: 14 amino acids. CDR3 in amino acids: CASSLDGMNTEAFF. The CDR3, as DNA: TGTGCCAGCAGCTTAGATGGGATGAACACTGAAGCTTTCTTT.

The chain links TRBV4-2 to TRBJ2-2; 9 bases align to TRBD2. Per the germline V gene, CDR1 is LGHNA and CDR2 is YNFKEQ. The CDR3 consists of 20 residues. J was trimmed by 1 base and V by 0 bases; bases with no gene match: 12. CDR3: CASSQDSPRLAGENTGELFF. CDR3 bases: TGTGCCAGCAGCCAAGACTCCCCCCGGTTAGCGGGAGAGAACACCGGGGAGCTGTTTTTT.

This chain joins TRBV7-9 and TRBJ2-7; D unresolved. The ends were cut back, 3 bases at V and 2 bases at J, with 5 bases in the middle. The CDR3 totals 12 residues. Germline V gives CDR1 SEHNR, CDR2 FQNEAQ (reference sequence). CDR3 DNA sequence: TGTGCCAGCAGCTTTCAGGCCTACGAGCAGTACTTC. Protein product: CASSFQAYEQYF.

V and J are TRBV5-4 and TRBJ2-7; no reliable D call. Germline V gene lookup returns CDR1 SGHNT and CDR2 YYREEE (reference sequence). The V end was cut by 0 bases, the J end by 1 base, with 8 bases between. The CDR3 contains 14 residues. The CDR3 coding sequence is TGTGCCAGCAGCTTGGCGGAATCTTCCTACGAGCAGTACTTC. Translation gives CASSLAESSYEQYF.

This chain connects TRBV7-6 to TRBJ2-1; D perhaps matches TRBD2 (5 bases). CDR3 size: 12 residues. The germline V gene has CDR1 SGHVS and CDR2 FNYEAQ. Deletions cut 4 bases from V and 8 bases from J, with 9 bases between. DNA of the CDR3: TGTGCCAGCAGCTACGGGGAATATGAGCAGTTCTTC. It yields the protein CASSYGEYEQFF.

Here the CDR3 DNA reads TGCGCCAGCAGCCAGGTGGAAGGGTCATTCGACCAGTACTTC. Its translation: CASSQVEGSFDQYF. This chain links TRBV4-3 with TRBJ2-5, with unresolved D. The CDR3 spans 14 residues. CDR1 LGHNA and CDR2 YSLEER come from the germline V gene. Trimming took off 3 bases at V and 10 bases at J, with 18 bases between the two ends.

The chain uses TRBV7-6 and TRBJ2-7, with a tentative D call TRBD2 (6 bases). The CDR3 runs 15 residues. Germline values: CDR1 SGHVS, CDR2 FNYEAQ. V lost 1 base, J lost 3 bases, and 13 bases lay in between. The CDR3 sequence is CASSLVGDSHYEQYF. CDR3 bases: TGTGCCAGCAGCTTAGTCGGGGACTCCCACTACGAGCAGTACTTC.

This clone has only one observation. DNA of the CDR3: TGTGCCAGCAGTGAAGGGAAGTCGGGCGAGCAGTACTTC. This encodes CASSEGKSGEQYF. The V and J genes are TRBV6-1 and TRBJ2-7; D is unresolved. This CDR3 contains 13 residues. The V end was cut by 1 base, the J end by 6 bases, with 10 bases between. Germline-derived CDR1 and CDR2 are MNHNS and SASEGT.

The chain joins TRBV7-9 to TRBJ2-3; D remains ambiguous. This CDR3 spans 14 amino acids. The germline CDR1 and CDR2 sequences are SEHNR and FQNEAQ (reference sequence). Trimming took 3 bases from V and 2 from J, leaving 9 bases between them. The CDR3 sequence: CASSLERLTDTQYF. CDR3 sequence (DNA): TGTGCCAGCAGCTTGGAAAGACTCACAGATACGCAGTATTTT.

The table lists this clone with a count of one. CDR3 nucleotide sequence: TGTGCCAGCAGCCACAGGGTTGATGAGCAGTTCTTC. Translation gives CASSHRVDEQFF. The rearrangement uses TRBV13 and TRBJ2-1; possibly TRBD1 for D (6 bases). The CDR3 loop spans 12 amino acids. Germline CDR1 and CDR2: PRHDT and FYEKMQ (reference sequence). V was pared by 5 bases and J by 8 bases, with 10 bases between.

The chain links TRBV4-1 to TRBJ2-7; D not certain. V shed 4 bases and J shed 3 bases, with 13 bases lying between them. This CDR3 contains 14 residues. Germline assignment: CDR1 MGHRA and CDR2 YSYEKL. The CDR3 DNA sequence: TGCGCCAGCAGCCCAATAGGGCAGGTCTACGAGCAGTACTTC. Protein product: CASSPIGQVYEQYF.

The chain carries TRBV27 and TRBJ2-5; no clear D. Germline loops: CDR1 MNHEY, CDR2 SMNVEV (reference sequence). Trimming pared 5 bases from V and 0 bases from J, leaving 10 bases between. This CDR3 has 14 residues. CDR3 residues: CASSNSFYQETQYF. Written as DNA, the CDR3 is TGTGCCAGCAGTAACTCCTTTTACCAAGAGACCCAGTACTTC.

V usage is TRBV28 and J usage is TRBJ1-5; D remains ambiguous. Germline values: CDR1 MDHEN, CDR2 SYDVKM. The CDR3 sequence is 14 residues long. V shed 5 bases and J shed 0 bases, with 8 bases lying between them. CDR3 protein: CASSPGFSNQPQHF. CDR3 sequence (DNA): TGTGCCAGCAGTCCTGGGTTTAGCAATCAGCCCCAGCATTTT.

The chain uses TRBV7-6 and TRBJ2-1; possibly TRBD1 for D (5 bases). Germline-derived CDR1 and CDR2 are SGHVS and FNYEAQ. The CDR3 covers 12 residues. V was pared by 4 bases and J by 6 bases, with 7 bases between. This CDR3 is CASSSQGNEQFF. The CDR3 nucleotides are TGTGCCAGCAGCTCGCAGGGCAATGAGCAGTTCTTC. The variable domain in full, with the rest retrieved from reference TRBV7-6 and TRBJ2-1, is GAGVSQSPRYKVTKRGQDVALRCDPISGHVSLYWYRQALGQGPEFLTYFNYEAQQDKSGLPNDRFSAERPEGSISTLTIQRTEQRDSAMYRCASSSQGNEQFFGPGTRLTVL.

The chain couples TRBV10-2 to TRBJ1-2; D not resolved. Trimming took 0 bases from V and 5 from J, leaving 4 bases between them. The germline V gene encodes CDR1 WSHSY and CDR2 SAAADI. The CDR3 runs 12 residues. This chain's CDR3 is CASSESLYGYTF. For the CDR3, the DNA is TGCGCCAGCAGTGAGTCGCTTTATGGCTACACCTTC.

This clone was observed a single time. The rearrangement uses TRBV29-1 and TRBJ1-1; D is possibly TRBD1 (5 bases). Trimming removed 6 bases at V and 4 bases at J, with 12 bases between. The germline gives CDR1 SQVTM, CDR2 ANQGSEA. This CDR3 comprises 12 residues. CDR3: CSVPGRATEAFF. CDR3 sequence (DNA): TGCAGCGTCCCAGGGAGGGCCACTGAAGCTTTCTTT.

The V gene is TRBV13, the J gene TRBJ2-5; D gene unclear. CDR3 size: 13 residues. V dropped 5 bases and J dropped 2 bases, with 9 bases sitting between them. Germline V CDR1 and CDR2: PRHDT, FYEKMQ (reference sequence). In DNA form, the CDR3 reads TGTGCCAGCAGCCCCCAACGTCAAGAGACCCAGTACTTC. It is translated as CASSPQRQETQYF.

V usage is TRBV6-1 and J usage is TRBJ1-1; no clear D. The CDR3 runs 16 residues. The ends were cut back, 3 bases at V and 1 base at J, with 15 bases in the middle. From germline, CDR1 is MNHNS and CDR2 SASEGT. This chain's CDR3 is CASSDIEWSPNTEAFF. Written as DNA, the CDR3 is TGTGCCAGCAGTGACATCGAATGGTCACCGAACACTGAAGCTTTCTTT.

The genes are TRBV6-5 and TRBJ2-7; TRBD2 aligns across 12 bases. The CDR3 length is 15 residues. CDR1 MNHEY and CDR2 SVGAGI come from the germline V gene. After removal of 5 bases from V and 1 base from J, the junction contained 3 bases not matched to a gene. This chain's CDR3 is CASSVLAGGSYEQYF. CDR3 in DNA: TGTGCCAGCAGTGTACTAGCGGGAGGTTCCTACGAGCAGTACTTC.